The sequence of this T cell receptor beta chain was determined in a study of blood T cells in healthy people across ages. This clonotype was seen repeatedly, ten times or more. Roughly 10 milliliters of peripheral blood were drawn from each donor. Alongside a J-beta primer mix, a sample-barcoded 5' primer served in a second PCR lasting roughly 7 to 11 cycles. One entry per CDR3 protein, called by TCRdb with MiXCR from the 5' RACE reads. There are 700,000 to 1,000,000 distinct CDR3 sequences in the sample; around 42% occur only once, and around 21% lies in the top ten. In germline, CDR1 is SQVTM, CDR2 ANQGSEA. Trimming took 2 bases from V and 11 from J; bases not matched to a gene: 12. This CDR3 has 14 amino acids.

The source of this sequence is a man aged 60-69 years in good health. This chain joins TRBV29-1 and TRBJ2-5; 9 positions agree with TRBD2. The source material was blood. DNA for the CDR3: TGCAGCGTTGAAAATAGCGGGGGACCAAATGAGCAGTACTTC. Translating gives CSVENSGGPNEQYF. The complete variable domain, with remaining parts taken from reference TRBV29-1 and TRBJ2-5, reads SAVISQKPSRDICQRGTSLTIQCQVDSQVTMMFWYRQQPGQSLTLIATANQGSEATYESGFVIDKFPISRPNLTFSTLTVSNMSPEDSSIYLCSVENSGGPNEQYFGPGTRLLVL.